This T cell receptor (beta chain) emerged from a study of shared clonotypes between healthy human individuals. Clones were read by immunoSEQ multiplex PCR, and TCRdb kept only the in-frame ones, dropping some. The data contain hundreds of thousands of clones, 95% to 98% of them singletons. Terminally differentiated effector memory CD45RA+ cells were excluded by CCR7 positive selection of CD45RO-negative cells. This TCR was sampled from a man aged 25 to 40 in good health. The sequencing sample was made of naive CD8+ T cells sorted from blood.

The CDR3 protein is CASSLGSVEQYF. In DNA, the CDR3 is TGTGCCAGCAGCTTAGGTAGCGTCGAGCAGTACTTC. The rearrangement links TRBV7-9 to TRBJ2-7; TRBD2 is a possible D gene (5 bases). The CDR3 is 12 residues long. Trimming removed 1 base from V and 6 bases from J, with 7 bases in between. The germline V gene encodes CDR1 SEHNR and CDR2 FQNEAQ (reference sequence).